This TCR beta chain was documented in a study of graft-versus-host responses after intestinal transplantation. Assay: immunoSEQ multiplex PCR; the TCRdb copy retains only in-frame clones and omits some. This table has about 4,800 clones, 25% to 35% appearing once. This clone is labeled medium-sized (0.01 to 0.1%). This clonotype was sampled from a human patient who was an organ donor for intestinal transplantation. The sample was alloreactive CD4+ T cells from a mixed lymphocyte reaction culture, taken before transplantation. Subset here: CFSE-low proliferating T cells sorted from approximately 6-day pre-transplant mixed lymphocyte reaction (GvH or HvG direction).

As DNA, the CDR3 is TGTGCCAGCAGCTACCCGGACGTACGGCGGGAAAAACTGTTTTTT. It codes for CASSYPDVRREKLFF. The J gene is TRBJ1-4, the V gene TRBV7-2, with D uncertain. V was clipped by 4 bases and J by 8 bases, with 17 bases between them. This CDR3 spans 15 amino acids. Per the germline V gene, CDR1 is SGHTA and CDR2 is FQGNSA.